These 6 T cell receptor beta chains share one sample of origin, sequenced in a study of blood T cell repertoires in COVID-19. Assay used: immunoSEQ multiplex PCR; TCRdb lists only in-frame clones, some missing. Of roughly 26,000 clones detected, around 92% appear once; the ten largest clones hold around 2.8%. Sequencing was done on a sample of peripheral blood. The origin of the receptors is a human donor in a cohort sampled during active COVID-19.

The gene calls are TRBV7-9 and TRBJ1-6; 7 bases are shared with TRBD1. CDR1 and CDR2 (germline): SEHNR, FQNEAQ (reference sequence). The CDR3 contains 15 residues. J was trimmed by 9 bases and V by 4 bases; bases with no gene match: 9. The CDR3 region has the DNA TGTGCCAGCAGCTCCCGACAGGGTGTAGGTTCACCCCTCCACTTT. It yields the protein CASSSRQGVGSPLHF. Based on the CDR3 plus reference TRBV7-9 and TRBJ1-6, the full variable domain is DTGVSQNPRHKITKRGQNVTFRCDPISEHNRLYWYRQTLGQGPEFLTYFQNEAQLEKSRLLSDRFSAERPKGSFSTLEIQRTEQGDSAMYLCASSSRQGVGSPLHFGNGTRLTVT.

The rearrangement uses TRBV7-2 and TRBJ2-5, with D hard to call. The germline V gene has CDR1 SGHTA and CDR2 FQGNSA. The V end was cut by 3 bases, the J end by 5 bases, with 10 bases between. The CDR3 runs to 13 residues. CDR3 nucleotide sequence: TGTGCCAGCAGCTTCGCGGAGTGGGAGACCCAGTACTTC. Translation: CASSFAEWETQYF.

The CDR3 loop reads CASSFLRGRDTQYF. In DNA form, the CDR3 reads TGTGCCAGCAGTTTCCTCAGGGGGAGAGATACGCAGTATTTT. V is TRBV28 and J is TRBJ2-3; 7 positions agree with TRBD1. V shed 3 bases, J shed 5 bases, and the junction held 5 bases outside the gene matches. This CDR3 has 14 amino acids. Germline V gene sequence: CDR1 MDHEN, CDR2 SYDVKM. Complete variable domain (other parts from reference TRBV28 and TRBJ2-3): DVKVTQSSRYLVKRTGEKVFLECVQDMDHENMFWYRQDPGLGLRLIYFSYDVKMKEKGDIPEGYSVSREKKERFSLILESASTNQTSMYLCASSFLRGRDTQYFGPGTRLTVL.

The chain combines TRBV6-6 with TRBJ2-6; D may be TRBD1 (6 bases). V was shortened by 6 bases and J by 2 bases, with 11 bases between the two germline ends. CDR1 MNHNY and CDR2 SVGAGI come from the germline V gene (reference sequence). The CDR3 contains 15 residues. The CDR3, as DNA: TGTGCCAGCAGCCGACAGGTAACTGGGGCCAACGTCCTGACTTTC. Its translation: CASSRQVTGANVLTF.

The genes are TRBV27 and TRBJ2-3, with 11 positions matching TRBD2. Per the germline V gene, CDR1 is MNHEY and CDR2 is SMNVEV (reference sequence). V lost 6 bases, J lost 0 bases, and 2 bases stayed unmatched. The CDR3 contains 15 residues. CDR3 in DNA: TGTGCCAGCAGACTAGCGGGGGCCAGCACAGATACGCAGTATTTT. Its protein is CASRLAGASTDTQYF.

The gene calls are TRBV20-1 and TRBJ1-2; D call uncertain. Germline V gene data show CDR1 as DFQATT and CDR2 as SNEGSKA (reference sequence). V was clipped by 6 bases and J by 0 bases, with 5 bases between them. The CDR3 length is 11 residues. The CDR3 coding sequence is TGCAGTGCGAGGCCTAACTATGGCTACACCTTC. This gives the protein CSARPNYGYTF.